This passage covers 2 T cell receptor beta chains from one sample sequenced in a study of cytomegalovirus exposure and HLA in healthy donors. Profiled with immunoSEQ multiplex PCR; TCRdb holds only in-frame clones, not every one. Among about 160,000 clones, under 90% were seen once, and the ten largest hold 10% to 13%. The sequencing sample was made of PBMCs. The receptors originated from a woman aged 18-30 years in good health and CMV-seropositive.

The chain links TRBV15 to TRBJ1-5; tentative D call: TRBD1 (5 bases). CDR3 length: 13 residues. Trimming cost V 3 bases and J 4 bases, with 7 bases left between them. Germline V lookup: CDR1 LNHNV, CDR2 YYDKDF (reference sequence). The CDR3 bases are TGTGCCACCAGCAGGACAGTTAATCAGCCCCAGCATTTT. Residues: CATSRTVNQPQHF.

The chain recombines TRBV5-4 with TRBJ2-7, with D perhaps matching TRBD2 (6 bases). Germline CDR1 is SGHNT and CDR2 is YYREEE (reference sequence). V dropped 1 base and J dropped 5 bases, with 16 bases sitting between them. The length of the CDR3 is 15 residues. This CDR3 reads CASSLISGTYNEQYF. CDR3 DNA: TGTGCCAGCAGCTTGATCTCCGGGACTTACAACGAGCAGTACTTC.